Included here is one TCR beta chain sequence, with context. Its cognate antigen is unknown. The CDR3 consists of 15 residues. Trimming cost V 3 bases and J 9 bases; bases outside gene matches: 11. The source of the sample is a study of blood T cells in healthy people across ages. Study-wide points: Donor CMV infection status was unknown, possibly confounding age-related changes in expanded clonotypes. Estimated diversity that came from one million T cells was considered an underestimate.

PBMCs numbering at least 6.5 million were isolated per sample. A J-beta primer mix and a sample-barcoded 5' primer were used in a second PCR of about 7 to 12 cycles. TCRdb re-called the 5' RACE reads through MiXCR, storing one row per CDR3 protein. This sample has about 800,000 distinct CDR3 sequences, with roughly 64% found just once. The source material was blood. The chain combines TRBV12-3 or TRBV12-4 with TRBJ2-1; 7 bases match TRBD1. The clonotype originates from a man between 25 and 39 years old in good health. The CDR3 loop is CASSLGDRDHGEQFF. The CDR3 coding sequence is TGTGCCAGCAGTTTGGGTGACAGGGACCACGGTGAGCAGTTCTTC.